These T cell receptor beta chains were read from a single sample in a study of blood T cell repertoires in COVID-19. Assay used: immunoSEQ multiplex PCR; TCRdb lists only in-frame clones, some missing. The sample records under 300,000 clones, roughly nine tenths being singletons. Sequencing was done on a sample of peripheral blood. These receptors were collected from a woman in her 40s who had recovered from COVID-19. Each CDR3 is given with its conserved first and last residue. D genes are given only for firm matches. Clone sizes are given selectively: once, few, many, or a class where the clone is expanded.

d_call	v_call	clone_size	j_call	cdr3_aa	cdr3_nt
TRBD2	TRBV7-6	few	TRBJ2-1	CASSLGLTSGYNEQFF	TGTGCCAGCAGCCTAGGGTTAACTAGCGGCTACAATGAGCAGTTCTTC
NA	TRBV4-1	NA	TRBJ1-2	CASSPIQDQFYGYTF	TGCGCCAGCAGCCCCATACAGGACCAATTCTATGGCTACACCTTC
TRBD1	TRBV9	NA	TRBJ1-2	CASSAGTGGVGGYTF	TGTGCCAGCAGCGCAGGGACAGGGGGCGTCGGTGGCTACACCTTC
NA	TRBV10-3	NA	TRBJ2-7	CAISPYRERGSEQYF	TGTGCCATCAGTCCATACAGGGAGAGGGGATCCGAGCAGTACTTC
TRBD1	TRBV11-1	NA	TRBJ2-7	CASSLITGGTYEQYF	TGTGCCAGCAGCTTAATCACAGGGGGAACCTACGAGCAGTACTTC
NA	TRBV6-5	NA	TRBJ2-2	CASQRTGELFF	TGTGCCAGTCAGCGGACCGGGGAGCTGTTTTTT
TRBD2	TRBV30	NA	TRBJ2-1	CAWSVRGLLNNEQFF	TGTGCCTGGAGTGTACGGGGACTACTTAACAATGAGCAGTTCTTC
NA	TRBV11-2	NA	TRBJ2-5	CASSLVSGVETQYF	TGTGCCAGCAGCTTAGTGTCCGGGGTAGAGACCCAGTACTTC
NA	TRBV5-1	few	TRBJ1-1	CASSLAGERIATEAFF	TGCGCCAGCAGCTTAGCGGGTGAAAGGATAGCCACTGAAGCTTTCTTT
NA	TRBV6-5	NA	TRBJ2-3	CATPPGHRLDTQYF	TGTGCCACACCTCCGGGACACCGTTTAGATACGCAGTATTTT
NA	TRBV9	NA	TRBJ1-5	CASSLSAGPQPQHF	TGTGCCAGCAGCCTTTCAGCAGGGCCCCAGCCCCAGCATTTT
NA	TRBV7-2	NA	TRBJ1-2	CASSLDSYANYGYTF	TGTGCCAGCAGCCTCGACAGCTATGCTAACTATGGCTACACCTTC
NA	TRBV10-3	once	TRBJ2-1	CAITNDNEQFF	TGTGCCATCACCAATGACAATGAGCAGTTCTTC
TRBD2	TRBV18	once	TRBJ2-3	CASSPTGGPADTQYF	TGTGCCAGCTCACCGACGGGGGGGCCCGCAGATACGCAGTATTTT
TRBD2	TRBV9	NA	TRBJ2-1	CASSDHTGGPDEQFF	TGTGCCAGCAGCGATCATACGGGAGGGCCGGATGAGCAGTTCTTC
NA	TRBV11-3	NA	TRBJ2-1	CASTLGLDTRKKEQFF	TGTGCCAGCACCCTTGGTCTGGACACCCGAAAAAAAGAGCAGTTCTTC
TRBD2	TRBV19	NA	TRBJ2-1	CASSIEPPGLAFNEQFF	TGTGCCAGTAGTATAGAGCCTCCGGGACTAGCGTTCAATGAGCAGTTCTTC
NA	TRBV5-6	NA	TRBJ1-5	CASSGPGQPQHF	TGTGCCAGCAGCGGACCGGGACAGCCCCAGCATTTT
TRBD1	TRBV9	NA	TRBJ1-1	CASSAPGTGRNTEAFF	TGTGCCAGCAGCGCCCCCGGGACAGGTAGGAACACTGAAGCTTTCTTT
NA	TRBV9	NA	TRBJ2-5	CASSVLSGGLGTQETQYF	TGTGCCAGCAGCGTATTGTCCGGGGGGCTGGGGACGCAAGAGACCCAGTACTTC
NA	TRBV2	NA	TRBJ1-2	CASSEGPGNGYTF	TGTGCCAGCAGTGAAGGTCCAGGGAATGGCTACACCTTC
NA	TRBV12-3/TRBV12-4	NA	TRBJ2-1	CASSFGVSEQFF	TGTGCCAGCAGTTTCGGTGTGAGTGAGCAGTTCTTC
NA	TRBV5-1	NA	TRBJ1-1	CASSFLGGEAFF	TGCGCCAGCAGCTTTTTGGGGGGTGAAGCTTTCTTT
NA	TRBV12-3/TRBV12-4	NA	TRBJ1-1	CASSFGRGTEAFF	TGTGCCAGCAGTTTTGGTAGAGGCACTGAAGCTTTCTTT
NA	TRBV30	NA	TRBJ1-2	CAWSLGHFGYTF	TGTGCCTGGAGTCTGGGCCACTTTGGCTACACCTTC
NA	TRBV27	once	TRBJ2-1	CASSPRLPGQFF	TGTGCCAGCAGTCCCCGACTGCCTGGGCAGTTCTTC
NA	TRBV3-1/TRBV3-2	NA	TRBJ2-1	CASSARTVREQFF	TGTGCCAGCAGCGCGCGGACAGTCAGAGAGCAGTTCTTC
TRBD1	TRBV6-4	NA	TRBJ2-2	CASGTGANTGELFF	TGTGCCAGCGGGACAGGGGCGAACACCGGGGAGCTGTTTTTT
NA	TRBV7-2	NA	TRBJ2-2	CASSLSSGVTGELFF	TGTGCCAGCAGCTTATCTTCGGGGGTCACCGGGGAGCTGTTTTTT
TRBD2	TRBV6-6	NA	TRBJ2-1	CASSRGLAGSWNEQFF	TGTGCCAGCAGCCGAGGACTAGCGGGATCTTGGAATGAGCAGTTCTTC
NA	TRBV28	NA	TRBJ1-5	CASSLAEGDQPQHF	TGTGCCAGCAGTTTGGCAGAGGGGGATCAGCCCCAGCATTTT
NA	TRBV11-3	once	TRBJ1-1	CASSQEVAEAFF	TGTGCCAGCAGCCAGGAGGTGGCAGAAGCTTTCTTT
TRBD2	TRBV5-3	few	TRBJ2-7	CARSPKGLAGGDRDEQYF	TGTGCCAGAAGCCCGAAGGGACTAGCGGGGGGGGATCGCGACGAGCAGTACTTC
NA	TRBV11-1	NA	TRBJ2-3	CASSSPRGAEDTQYF	TGTGCCAGCAGCTCCCCCCGGGGGGCAGAAGATACGCAGTATTTT
NA	TRBV6-1	NA	TRBJ2-1	CASSELVWSGNNEQFF	TGTGCCAGCAGTGAATTAGTGTGGAGCGGTAACAATGAGCAGTTCTTC
TRBD1	TRBV12-5	NA	TRBJ2-1	CASGQGIREQFF	TGTGCTAGTGGACAGGGGATTAGGGAGCAGTTCTTC
TRBD1	TRBV19	few	TRBJ2-5	CATRTGGQETQYF	TGTGCCACACGGACAGGGGGCCAAGAGACCCAGTACTTC
TRBD2	TRBV7-2	NA	TRBJ2-3	CASSRHGAGGSDTQYF	TGTGCCAGCAGCCGCCACGGGGCGGGAGGATCCGATACGCAGTATTTT
NA	TRBV30	NA	TRBJ2-5	CAWTREETQYF	TGTGCCTGGACTAGAGAAGAGACCCAGTACTTC
NA	TRBV6-5	NA	TRBJ2-2	CASRQLMSGELFF	TGTGCCAGCAGACAACTAATGTCCGGGGAGCTGTTTTTT
TRBD2	TRBV10-3	NA	TRBJ2-2	CAMRRTSGSGTGELFF	TGTGCCATGAGGCGGACTAGCGGGAGTGGCACCGGGGAGCTGTTTTTT
NA	TRBV5-4	few	TRBJ1-5	CASSRDLGWNQPQHF	TGTGCCAGCAGCCGGGACTTGGGTTGGAATCAGCCCCAGCATTTT
NA	TRBV19	NA	TRBJ1-2	CASLGGVSYGYTF	TGTGCCAGTTTAGGGGGGGTCAGCTATGGCTACACCTTC
NA	TRBV7-3	NA	TRBJ2-7	CASSLGSGSSYEQYF	TGTGCCAGCAGCTTAGGGAGCGGAAGCTCCTACGAGCAGTACTTC
NA	TRBV7-3	NA	TRBJ2-3	CASSSQAPPGDTQYF	TGTGCCAGCAGCTCCCAGGCCCCACCCGGAGATACGCAGTATTTT
NA	TRBV5-4	NA	TRBJ2-3	CASSQHSGPRTDTQYF	TGTGCCAGCAGCCAACATAGCGGACCACGGACAGATACGCAGTATTTT
TRBD1	TRBV6-1	NA	TRBJ2-7	CASSPPAGGYEQYF	TGTGCCAGCAGCCCCCCGGCAGGGGGCTACGAGCAGTACTTC
NA	TRBV24-1	NA	TRBJ2-1	CATSDAWSSYNEQFF	TGTGCCACCAGTGACGCATGGAGCTCCTACAATGAGCAGTTCTTC
TRBD2	TRBV3-1/TRBV3-2	NA	TRBJ2-5	CASSQVKRGGLETQYF	TGTGCCAGCAGCCAAGTTAAGCGGGGGGGCCTGGAGACCCAGTACTTC
TRBD1	TRBV7-2	few	TRBJ2-7	CASSRDRVGYEQYF	TGTGCCAGCAGCCGGGACAGGGTAGGGTACGAGCAGTACTTC
TRBD1	TRBV11-2	NA	TRBJ1-2	CASRLGQGNGYTF	TGTGCCAGCAGGCTGGGACAGGGCAATGGCTACACCTTC
TRBD2	TRBV7-2	NA	TRBJ2-1	CASGREAYNEQFF	TGTGCCAGCGGTCGGGAGGCCTACAATGAGCAGTTCTTC
NA	TRBV27	NA	TRBJ1-1	CASSLTESNTEAFF	TGTGCCAGCAGTTTAACAGAGAGCAACACTGAAGCTTTCTTT
NA	TRBV5-4	few	TRBJ2-5	CASSFSTGSETQYF	TGTGCCAGCAGCTTCAGTACAGGGAGTGAGACCCAGTACTTC